This T cell receptor beta chain is from a study of T cell responses to AZD1222 COVID-19 vaccine. Study-level results: Reportedly, nearly half the spike-specific TCRs target unmutated variant regions.

Data came from immunoSEQ multiplex PCR; TCRdb stores just in-frame clones and leaves some out. The sample lists more than 70,000 clones, 91% occurring once. Germline V lookup: CDR1 SGDLS, CDR2 YYNGEE. The length of the CDR3 is 15 residues. V was cut by 5 bases and J by 8 bases, with 22 bases left in between. A remark on this clone: The antigen is undetermined.

The sequencing here drew on peripheral blood, taken 28 days after the second AZD1222 dose. This clonotype was sampled from an adult who received the AZD1222 COVID-19 vaccine. J is TRBJ1-2 and V is TRBV9; a weak D match, TRBD1 (5 bases). CDR3 DNA: TGTGCCAGCAGTCATAATACCCGGGACGCACCCGGCTACACCTTC. It yields the protein CASSHNTRDAPGYTF.